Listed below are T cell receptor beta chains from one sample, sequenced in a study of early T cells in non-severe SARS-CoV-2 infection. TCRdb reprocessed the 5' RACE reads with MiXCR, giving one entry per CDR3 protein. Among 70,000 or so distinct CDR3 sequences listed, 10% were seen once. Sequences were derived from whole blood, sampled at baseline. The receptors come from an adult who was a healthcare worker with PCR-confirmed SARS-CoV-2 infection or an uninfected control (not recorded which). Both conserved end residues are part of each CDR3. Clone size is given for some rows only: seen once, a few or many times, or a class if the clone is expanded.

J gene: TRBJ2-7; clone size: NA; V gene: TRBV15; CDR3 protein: CATSRDRTDEQYF
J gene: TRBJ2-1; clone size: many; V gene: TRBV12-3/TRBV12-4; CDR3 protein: CASSRTSGGNNEQFF
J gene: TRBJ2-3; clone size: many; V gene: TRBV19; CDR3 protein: CASSQLAGWADTQYF
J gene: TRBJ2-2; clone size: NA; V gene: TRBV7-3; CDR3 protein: CASSLGQGANTGELFF
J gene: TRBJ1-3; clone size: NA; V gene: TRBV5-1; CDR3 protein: CASSLAGVGGNTIYF
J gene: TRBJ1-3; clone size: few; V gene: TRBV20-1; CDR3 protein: CSARDTGSGNTIYF
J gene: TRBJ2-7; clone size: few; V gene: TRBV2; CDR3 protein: CASSVDLQSSYEQYF
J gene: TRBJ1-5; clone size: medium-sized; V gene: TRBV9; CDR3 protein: CASSEGGYSNQPQHF
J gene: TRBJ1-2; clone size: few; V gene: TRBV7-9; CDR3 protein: CASSPDSIYGYTF
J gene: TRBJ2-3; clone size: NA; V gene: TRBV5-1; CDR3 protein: CASSGTGRVDTQYF
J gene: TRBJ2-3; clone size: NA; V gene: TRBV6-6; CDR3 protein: CASSYLPGADTQYF
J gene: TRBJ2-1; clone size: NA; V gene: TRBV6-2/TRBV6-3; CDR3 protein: CASSYGGGASNEQFF
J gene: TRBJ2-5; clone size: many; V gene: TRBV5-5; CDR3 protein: CASSLQETQYF
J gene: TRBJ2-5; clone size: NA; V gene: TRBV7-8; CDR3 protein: CASSFGTGALAQETQYF
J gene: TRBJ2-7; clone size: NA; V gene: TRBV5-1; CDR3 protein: CASQEGAVSSYEQYF
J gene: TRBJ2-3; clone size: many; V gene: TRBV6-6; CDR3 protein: CASIPGWSDTQYF
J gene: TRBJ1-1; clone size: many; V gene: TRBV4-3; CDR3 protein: CASSQEGGRGFEAFF
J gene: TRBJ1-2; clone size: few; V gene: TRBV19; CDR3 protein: CASSPGQGPYGYTF
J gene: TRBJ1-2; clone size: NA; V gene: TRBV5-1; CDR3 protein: CASSLVGGEGYTF
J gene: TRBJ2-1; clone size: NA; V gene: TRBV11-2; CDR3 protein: CASSLVGQGDEQFF
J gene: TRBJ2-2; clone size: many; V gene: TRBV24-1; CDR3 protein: CATSDLPGQAKNTGELFF
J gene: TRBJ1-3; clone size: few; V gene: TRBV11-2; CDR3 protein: CASSRSAPIQGSGNTIYF
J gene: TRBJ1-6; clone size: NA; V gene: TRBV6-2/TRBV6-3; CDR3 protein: CASSYMGRESPLHF
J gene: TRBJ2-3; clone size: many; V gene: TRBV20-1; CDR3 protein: CSARDPRTSGGRTDTQYF
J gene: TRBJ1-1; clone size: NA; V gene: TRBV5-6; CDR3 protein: CASSGGYFNTEAFF
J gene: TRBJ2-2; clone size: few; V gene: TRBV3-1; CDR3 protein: CASSQSPRGTGELFF
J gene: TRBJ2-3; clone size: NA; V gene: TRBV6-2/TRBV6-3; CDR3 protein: CASREGLRLTDTQYF
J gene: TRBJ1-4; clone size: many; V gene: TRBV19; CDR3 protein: CASSLGQGNEKLFF
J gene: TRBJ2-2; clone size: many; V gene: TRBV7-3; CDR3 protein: CATRLGNTGELFF